A single sample gave rise to the 26 T cell receptor beta chains below, sequenced in a study of metastatic and nonmetastatic thyroid tumors. TCRdb reprocessed the PCR reads via MiXCR. The sample carries about 40,000 clones, roughly a sixth recorded once. All patients were treatment-naive before thyroid surgery. The sequenced sample was blood. The receptors stem from a female donor with papillary thyroid cancer or a benign thyroid nodule (not recorded which). Some clones in this sample may be carry-over from other donors' samples.

Ten or more counts support this clone. The chain uses TRBV7-2 and TRBJ2-1; TRBD1 matches 8 bases. This CDR3 comprises 15 residues. Germline lookup yields CDR1 SGHTA and CDR2 FQGNSA. V shed 6 bases, J shed 4 bases, and the junction held 8 bases outside the gene matches. CDR3 protein: CASRSGGTTYNEQFF. The CDR3 DNA sequence: TGTGCCAGCAGATCAGGGGGCACGACTTACAATGAGCAGTTCTTC.

This clone was recorded at least ten times. V and J are TRBV5-1 and TRBJ2-2; tentative D call: TRBD1 (5 bases). This CDR3 has 15 residues. Looked up from germline, CDR1 is SGHRS and CDR2 is YFSETQ. Trimming cost V 1 base and J 2 bases, with 9 bases left between them. For the CDR3, the DNA is TGCGCCAGCAGCTTGACAGGACCTAACACCGGGGAGCTGTTTTTT. It yields the protein CASSLTGPNTGELFF.

At least ten counts were recorded for this clone. The genes are TRBV28 and TRBJ1-2, with TRBD1 matching over 7 bases. CDR3 length: 14 residues. CDR1 MDHEN and CDR2 SYDVKM come from the germline V gene. The ends lost 3 bases at V and 4 bases at J; junction bases unmatched: 5. The chain's CDR3 is CASSFDRAGYGYTF. CDR3 in DNA: TGTGCCAGCAGTTTCGACAGGGCGGGCTATGGCTACACCTTC.

This clone showed up many times. The rearrangement links TRBV30 to TRBJ1-4; D not certain. Germline V gene data show CDR1 as GTSNPN and CDR2 as SVGIG (reference sequence). Trimming shortened V by 1 base and J by 7 bases, and 10 bases separated the two germline ends. The length of the CDR3 is 13 residues. The DNA of the CDR3 is TGTGCCTGGAGTGGAGGGATCGGTGAAAAACTGTTTTTT. Its translation: CAWSGGIGEKLFF.

With regard to this clone: At one end the junction does not follow the germline gene, possibly because of a read error. The chain has TRBV28 and TRBJ2-2; the D gene is possibly TRBD2 (6 bases). The CDR3 extends over 17 amino acids. Germline V gene data show CDR1 as MDHEN and CDR2 as SYDVKM. DNA for the CDR3: TGTGCCAACAGTGGCCCCTGGGGAGGCCGGAAAACCGGGGAGCTGTTTTTT. As protein: CANSGPWGGRKTGELFF. Together with reference TRBV28 and TRBJ2-2, the CDR3 gives the full variable domain: DVKVTQSSRYLVKRTGEKVFLECVQDMDHENMFWYRQDPGLGLRLIYFSYDVKMKEKGDIPEGYSVSREKKERFSLILESASTNQTSMYLCANSGPWGGRKTGELFFGEGSRLTVL.

This clone showed up many times. Additional DNA sequences in this sample encode the identical CDR3. CDR3 protein: CASSYAPNSNQPQHF. CDR3 nucleotide sequence: TGTGCCAGCAGTTACGCCCCGAATAGCAATCAGCCCCAGCATTTT. This sequence joins TRBV6-6 and TRBJ1-5; D is unclear. The CDR3 has 15 residues. Germline V gene lookup returns CDR1 MNHNY and CDR2 SVGAGI (reference sequence). V was shortened by 2 bases and J by 0 bases, with 8 bases between the two germline ends.

J is TRBJ1-6 and V is TRBV4-2, with D possibly being TRBD1 (6 bases). V gave up 0 bases and J gave up 4 bases, with 10 bases separating them. In germline, CDR1 is LGHNA, CDR2 YNFKEQ. This CDR3 comprises 16 residues. In nucleotides, the CDR3 is TGTGCCAGCAGCCAAGACAGGGGTAGTTATAATTCACCCCTCCACTTT. This gives the protein CASSQDRGSYNSPLHF.

The V and J genes are TRBV30 and TRBJ2-2; 10 nucleotides align to TRBD2. V gave up 3 bases and J gave up 4 bases; unmatched junction bases: 5. Germline CDR1 is GTSNPN and CDR2 is SVGIG (reference sequence). There are 15 residues in the CDR3. Here the CDR3 DNA reads TGTGCCTGGAGCGAGCGGGAGGGATTCACCGGGGAGCTGTTTTTT. The encoded protein is CAWSEREGFTGELFF.

This clone was detected a few times. The CDR3: CASRDSLYNEQFF. The CDR3 DNA is TGTGCCAGCAGGGACAGCCTCTACAATGAGCAGTTCTTC. The chain is built from TRBV12-3 or TRBV12-4 and TRBJ2-1, with D possibly being TRBD1 (6 bases). There are 13 residues in the CDR3. Trimming took 6 bases from V and 3 from J, leaving 9 bases between them.

At least ten counts were recorded for this clone. The chain couples TRBV9 to TRBJ1-1; 8 nucleotides line up with TRBD1. Per the germline V gene, CDR1 is SGDLS and CDR2 is YYNGEE. The CDR3 is 14 residues long. V lost 3 bases and J lost 4; bases outside the gene matches: 5. CDR3 residues: CASSEQQGVTEAFF. CDR3 DNA: TGTGCCAGCAGCGAACAACAGGGGGTCACTGAAGCTTTCTTT. Full variable domain (remainder filled in from reference TRBV9 and TRBJ1-1): DSGVTQTPKHLITATGQRVTLRCSPRSGDLSVYWYQQSLDQGLQFLIQYYNGEERAKGNILERFSAQQFPDLHSELNLSSLELGDSALYFCASSEQQGVTEAFFGQGTRLTVV.

Turning to this clone: Germline is not matched at one junction end, which may reflect a read error. The genes are TRBV7-2 and TRBJ1-5, with unresolved D. There are 15 residues in the CDR3. Germline CDR1 is SGHTA and CDR2 is FQGNSA. CDR3 bases: TGTGCTAGCAGCTTAGTTAGTAGCGGCAATCAGCCCCAGCATTTT. This gives the protein CASSLVSSGNQPQHF.

Turning to this clone: One junction end does not reproduce the germline sequence, and a read error may be involved. The CDR3 coding sequence is TGTGCCAGCAGCTTAGCATGGGACACCGGGGAGCTTTTTTTT. Its protein product is CASSLAWDTGELFF. This chain links TRBV11-3 with TRBJ2-2, with D maybe TRBD1 (6 bases). The CDR3 is 14 residues long. Germline V gene sequence: CDR1 SGHNT, CDR2 YENEEA.

This clone was recorded a few times. The rearrangement joins TRBV24-1 to TRBJ2-1; 8 bases align to TRBD1. Losses at the gene ends were 7 bases for V and 6 bases for J; bases not matched to a gene: 7. The CDR3 loop spans 14 amino acids. Germline V gene sequence: CDR1 KGHDR, CDR2 SFDVKD. CDR3 region: CATRGDRLVNEQFF. The CDR3 DNA reads as TGTGCCACCAGAGGGGACAGGTTGGTCAATGAGCAGTTCTTC.

CDR3 nucleotides: TGTGCCAGCATCCCGATGTGGCGTGACTCCTACAATGAGCAGTTCTTC. This gives the protein CASIPMWRDSYNEQFF. The chain uses TRBV27 and TRBJ2-1, with unresolved D. The CDR3 runs to 16 residues. Trimming removed 7 bases at V and 0 bases at J, with 16 bases between. Germline loops: CDR1 MNHEY, CDR2 SMNVEV (reference sequence).

This clone was seen repeatedly, ten times or more. The chain recombines TRBV13 with TRBJ2-7, with 8 bases fitting TRBD1. The CDR3 is made up of 14 amino acids. CDR1 and CDR2 from the germline V gene are PRHDT and FYEKMQ (reference sequence). Losses at the gene ends were 5 bases for V and 4 bases for J; bases not matched to a gene: 7. CDR3 sequence reads: CASSRTGLGYEQYF. In nucleotides, the CDR3 is TGTGCCAGCAGCCGGACAGGGCTAGGGTACGAGCAGTACTTC.

At least ten counts were recorded for this clone. DNA for the CDR3: TGTGCCAGTGGGACAGTGAACACTGAAGCTTTCTTT. Amino acids: CASGTVNTEAFF. The chain recombines TRBV19 with TRBJ1-1; TRBD1 agrees at 7 bases. Germline CDR1 is LNHDA and CDR2 is SQIVND (reference sequence). V lost 8 bases, J lost 0 bases, and 0 bases stayed unmatched. The CDR3 runs 12 residues.

The table lists this clone with many counts. V and J are TRBV7-2 and TRBJ2-1; D gene ambiguous. Per germline, CDR1 SGHTA and CDR2 FQGNSA. V lost 2 bases, J lost 6 bases, and 11 bases lay in between. The CDR3 is 14 amino acids. CDR3 DNA sequence: TGTGCCAGCAGCTTAAGACGGTGGAGCAATGAGCAGTTCTTC. Translation gives CASSLRRWSNEQFF.

This clone has a count of ten or more. This sample includes further DNA sequences coding for the same CDR3. The rearrangement links TRBV10-3 to TRBJ2-3; 9 bases line up with TRBD1. V lost 10 bases, J lost 0 bases, and 11 bases stayed unmatched. The CDR3 extends over 16 amino acids. Germline V gives CDR1 ENHRY, CDR2 SYGVKD. CDR3 sequence: CATLTPDRGSTDTQYF. In DNA, the CDR3 is TGTGCCACCCTTACCCCCGACAGGGGGAGCACAGATACGCAGTATTTT.

This clone was seen ten or more times. Given a much more abundant clone one base away, this may be a read error. The sample carries other DNA sequences with the same CDR3. The chain is built from TRBV4-2 and TRBJ1-4; D is ambiguous. The CDR3 covers 16 residues. Germline loops: CDR1 LGHNA, CDR2 YNFKEQ. The CDR3 is CASSQDPRPTNEKLFF. The CDR3 region has the DNA TGTGCCAGCAGCCAAGATCCCCGGCCAACCAATGAAAAACTGTTTTTT.

This clone occurred many times. This rearrangement joins TRBV5-1 to TRBJ2-2; 7 nucleotides agree with TRBD2. Germline CDR1 is SGHRS and CDR2 is YFSETQ. V trimming: 0 bases; J trimming: 2 bases; junction bases outside the gene matches: 7. This CDR3 contains 17 residues. The CDR3 here is CASSLGYSGRNTGELFF. As DNA, the CDR3 is TGCGCCAGCAGCTTGGGGTATAGCGGGCGAAACACCGGGGAGCTGTTTTTT. The full variable domain, rest sourced from reference TRBV5-1 and TRBJ2-2, is KAGVTQTPRYLIKTRGQQVTLSCSPISGHRSVSWYQQTPGQGLQFLFEYFSETQRNKGNFPGRFSGRQFSNSRSEMNVSTLELGDSALYLCASSLGYSGRNTGELFFGEGSRLTVL.

This clone showed up many times. The chain recombines TRBV15 with TRBJ2-6; 7 positions agree with TRBD2. The germline CDR1 and CDR2 sequences are LNHNV and YYDKDF (reference sequence). The CDR3 is 17 amino acids. The trim removed 2 bases at V and 0 bases at J, leaving 4 bases unmatched. The CDR3 sequence is CATSRKRGFSGANVLTF. CDR3 sequence (DNA): TGTGCCACCAGCAGAAAGCGGGGATTCTCTGGGGCCAACGTCCTGACTTTC.

In this sample, this clone turned up many times. This rearrangement joins TRBV5-8 to TRBJ2-2; D is unresolved. The ends were cut back, 1 base at V and 7 bases at J, with 5 bases in the middle. This CDR3 is 12 amino acids long. From germline, CDR1 is SGHTS and CDR2 YDEGEE. The CDR3 nucleotides are TGTGCCAGCAGCTTGAGTCTCGGGGAGCTGTTTTTT. It specifies CASSLSLGELFF.

Within the sample, this clone is medium-sized. The chain has TRBV30 and TRBJ1-2; D possibly corresponds to TRBD1 (5 bases). CDR1 and CDR2 (germline): GTSNPN, SVGIG (reference sequence). Trimming left V 4 bases short and J 5 bases short, with 8 bases between. The CDR3 contains 11 residues. The CDR3 DNA reads as TGTGCCTGGACAGGGAATTATGGCTACACCTTC. Amino acid sequence: CAWTGNYGYTF.

This clone was counted at least ten times. This rearrangement joins TRBV3-1 to TRBJ1-1; D may be TRBD1 (5 bases). This CDR3 comprises 13 residues. The V gene's germline CDR1 is LGHDT and CDR2 YNNKEL (reference sequence). The V and J ends lost 6 bases and 4 bases respectively, with 12 bases between them. The CDR3 region has the DNA TGTGCCAGCAGTCCAGGGATAAGCACTGAAGCTTTCTTT. Translating it yields CASSPGISTEAFF.

This clone showed up just a few times. The chain couples TRBV28 to TRBJ1-6; D unclear. Trimming cost V 5 bases and J 7 bases, with 21 bases left between them. The CDR3 runs to 17 residues. Germline V CDR1 and CDR2: MDHEN, SYDVKM. The CDR3 region is CASSPVWGFVGNSPLHF. The CDR3 region has the DNA TGTGCCAGCAGTCCCGTTTGGGGATTTGTAGGAAATTCACCCCTCCACTTT.

This clone was found many times. This sequence joins TRBV5-6 and TRBJ2-7; TRBD1 matches 8 bases. The V gene end was trimmed by 6 bases and the J gene end by 5 bases; junction bases not matched to a gene: 10. Germline V gene sequence: CDR1 SGHDT, CDR2 YYEEEE. This CDR3 contains 14 residues. CDR3 sequence: CASIKDRGGNEQYF. In nucleotides, the CDR3 is TGTGCCAGCATTAAAGACAGGGGCGGGAACGAGCAGTACTTC. Filled out from reference TRBV5-6 and TRBJ2-7, the complete variable domain reads DAGVTQSPTHLIKTRGQQVTLRCSPKSGHDTVSWYQQALGQGPQFIFQYYEEEERQRGNFPDRFSGHQFPNYSSELNVNALLLGDSALYLCASIKDRGGNEQYFGPGTRLTVT.